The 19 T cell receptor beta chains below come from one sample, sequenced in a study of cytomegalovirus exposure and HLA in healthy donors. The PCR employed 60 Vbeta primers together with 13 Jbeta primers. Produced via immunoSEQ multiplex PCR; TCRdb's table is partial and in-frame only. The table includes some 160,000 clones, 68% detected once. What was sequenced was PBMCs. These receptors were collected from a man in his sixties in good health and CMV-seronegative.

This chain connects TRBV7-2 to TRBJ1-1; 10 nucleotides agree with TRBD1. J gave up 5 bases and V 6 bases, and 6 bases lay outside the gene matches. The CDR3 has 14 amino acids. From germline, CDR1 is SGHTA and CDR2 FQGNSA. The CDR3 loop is CASSRDRGRTEAFF. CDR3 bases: TGTGCCAGCAGTAGGGACAGGGGAAGAACTGAAGCTTTCTTT.

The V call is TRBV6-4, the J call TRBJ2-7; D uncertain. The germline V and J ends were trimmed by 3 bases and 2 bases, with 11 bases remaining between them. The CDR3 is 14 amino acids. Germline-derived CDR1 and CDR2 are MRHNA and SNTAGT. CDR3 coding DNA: TGTGCCAGCAGTGAATCCGTTGGCCCCTACGAGCAGTACTTC. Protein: CASSESVGPYEQYF.

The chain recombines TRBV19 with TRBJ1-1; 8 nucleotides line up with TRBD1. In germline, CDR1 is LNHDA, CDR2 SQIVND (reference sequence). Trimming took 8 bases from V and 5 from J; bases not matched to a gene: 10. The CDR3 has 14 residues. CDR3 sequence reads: CASSGQGRSTEAFF. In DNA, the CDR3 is TGTGCCAGTTCCGGACAGGGTAGAAGTACTGAAGCTTTCTTT.

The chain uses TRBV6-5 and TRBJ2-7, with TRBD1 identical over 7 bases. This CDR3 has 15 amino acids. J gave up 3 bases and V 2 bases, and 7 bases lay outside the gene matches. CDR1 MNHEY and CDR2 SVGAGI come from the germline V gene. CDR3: CASSYNRDSFYEQYF. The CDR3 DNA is TGTGCCAGCAGTTACAACCGGGACAGCTTCTACGAGCAGTACTTC.

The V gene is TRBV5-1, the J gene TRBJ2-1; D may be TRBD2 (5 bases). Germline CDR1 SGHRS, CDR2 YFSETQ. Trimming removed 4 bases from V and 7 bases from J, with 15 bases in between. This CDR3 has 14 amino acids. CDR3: CASSSSGFPNEQFF. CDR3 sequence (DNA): TGCGCCAGCAGCAGCTCGGGATTTCCGAATGAGCAGTTCTTC.

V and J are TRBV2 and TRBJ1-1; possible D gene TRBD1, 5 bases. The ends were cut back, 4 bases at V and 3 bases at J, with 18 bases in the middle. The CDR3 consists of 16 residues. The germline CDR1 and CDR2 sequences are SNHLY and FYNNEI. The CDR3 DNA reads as TGTGCCAGCAGTGGGGGGACTGCACTGAGGGACACTGAAGCTTTCTTT. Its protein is CASSGGTALRDTEAFF.

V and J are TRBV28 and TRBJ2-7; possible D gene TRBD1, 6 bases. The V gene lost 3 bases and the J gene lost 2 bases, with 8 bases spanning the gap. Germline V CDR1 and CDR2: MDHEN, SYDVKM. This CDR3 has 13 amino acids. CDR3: CASSFAGAYEQYF. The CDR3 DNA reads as TGTGCCAGCAGTTTCGCAGGGGCCTACGAGCAGTACTTC.

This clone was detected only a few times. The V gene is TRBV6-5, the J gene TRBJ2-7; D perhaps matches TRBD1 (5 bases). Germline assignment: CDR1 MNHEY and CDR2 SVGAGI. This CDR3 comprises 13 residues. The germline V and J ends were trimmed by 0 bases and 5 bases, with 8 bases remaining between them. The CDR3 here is CASSYSGQHEQYF. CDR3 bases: TGTGCCAGCAGTTACTCGGGGCAGCACGAGCAGTACTTC.

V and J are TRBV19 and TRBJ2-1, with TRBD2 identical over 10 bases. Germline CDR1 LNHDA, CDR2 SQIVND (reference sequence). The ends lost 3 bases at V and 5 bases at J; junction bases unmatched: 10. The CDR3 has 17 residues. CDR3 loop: CASSIHATSGYDNEQFF. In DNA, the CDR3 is TGTGCCAGTAGTATCCACGCGACTAGCGGGTATGACAATGAGCAGTTCTTC. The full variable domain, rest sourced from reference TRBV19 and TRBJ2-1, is DGGITQSPKYLFRKEGQNVTLSCEQNLNHDAMYWYRQDPGQGLRLIYYSQIVNDFQKGDIAEGYSVSREKKESFPLTVTSAQKNPTAFYLCASSIHATSGYDNEQFFGPGTRLTVL.

The CDR3 loop reads CASSRDMRGEAFF. In DNA, the CDR3 is TGTGCCAGCAGCAGGGACATGAGGGGTGAAGCTTTCTTT. This chain uses TRBV6-1 with TRBJ1-1; weak D call: TRBD1 (6 bases). V gave up 6 bases and J gave up 7 bases, with 15 bases separating them. CDR1 MNHNS and CDR2 SASEGT come from the germline V gene. This CDR3 is built from 13 residues.

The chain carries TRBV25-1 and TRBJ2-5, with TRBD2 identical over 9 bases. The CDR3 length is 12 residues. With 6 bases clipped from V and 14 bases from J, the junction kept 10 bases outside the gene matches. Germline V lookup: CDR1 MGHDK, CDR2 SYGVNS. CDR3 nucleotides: TGTGCCAGCAGCCCCCTTAGCGGGAGTATCTACTTC. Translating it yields CASSPLSGSIYF.

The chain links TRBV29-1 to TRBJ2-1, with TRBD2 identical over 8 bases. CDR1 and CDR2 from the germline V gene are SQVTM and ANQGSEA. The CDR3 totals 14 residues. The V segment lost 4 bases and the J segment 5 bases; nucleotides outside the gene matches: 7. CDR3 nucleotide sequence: TGCAGCGTTGCAAGAACTAGCGGTCACAATGAGCAGTTCTTC. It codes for CSVARTSGHNEQFF.

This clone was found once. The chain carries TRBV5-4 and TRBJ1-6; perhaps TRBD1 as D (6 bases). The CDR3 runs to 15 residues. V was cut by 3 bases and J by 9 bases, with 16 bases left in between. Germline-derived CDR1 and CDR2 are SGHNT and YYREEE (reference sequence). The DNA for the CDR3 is TGTGCCAGCAGCTGGGGGCGGGGGGCGACTTCACCCCTCCACTTT. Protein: CASSWGRGATSPLHF.

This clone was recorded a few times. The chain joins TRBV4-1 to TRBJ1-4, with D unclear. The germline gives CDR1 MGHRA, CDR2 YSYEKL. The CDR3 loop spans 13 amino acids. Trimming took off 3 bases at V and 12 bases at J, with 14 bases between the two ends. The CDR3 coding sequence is TGCGCCAGCAGCCAGGCGTCTCTGAGGGAACTGTTTTTT. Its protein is CASSQASLRELFF.

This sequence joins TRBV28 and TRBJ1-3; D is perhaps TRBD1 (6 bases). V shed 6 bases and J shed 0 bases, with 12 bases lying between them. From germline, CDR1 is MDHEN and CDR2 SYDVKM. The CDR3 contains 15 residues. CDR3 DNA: TGTGCCAGCAGCTCCAGGGGAAGCTCTGGAAACACCATATATTTT. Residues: CASSSRGSSGNTIYF.

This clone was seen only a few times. The chain's CDR3 is CASIRSHSEGYTF. CDR3 nucleotides: TGTGCCAGCATTAGGTCCCACTCGGAGGGCTACACCTTC. The chain carries TRBV2 and TRBJ1-2; D ambiguous. Germline loops: CDR1 SNHLY, CDR2 FYNNEI. Trimming left V 7 bases short and J 8 bases short, with 17 bases between. This CDR3 contains 13 residues. The entire variable domain, with the rest obtained from reference TRBV2 and TRBJ1-2, is as follows: EPEVTQTPSHQVTQMGQEVILRCVPISNHLYFYWYRQILGQKVEFLVSFYNNEISEKSEIFDDQFSVERPDGSNFTLKIRSTKLEDSAMYFCASIRSHSEGYTFGSGTRLTVV.

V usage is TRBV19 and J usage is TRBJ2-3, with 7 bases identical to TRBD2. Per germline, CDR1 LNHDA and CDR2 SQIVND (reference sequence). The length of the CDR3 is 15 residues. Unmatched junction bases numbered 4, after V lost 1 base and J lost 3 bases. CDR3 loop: CASSIARTRTDTQYF. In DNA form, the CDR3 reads TGTGCCAGTAGTATAGCAAGGACTAGAACAGATACGCAGTATTTT.

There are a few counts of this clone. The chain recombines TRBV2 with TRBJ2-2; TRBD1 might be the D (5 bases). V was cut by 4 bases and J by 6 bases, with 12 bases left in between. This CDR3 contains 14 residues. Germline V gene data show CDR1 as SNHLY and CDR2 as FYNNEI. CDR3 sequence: CASSAQTVPGELFF. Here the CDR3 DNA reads TGTGCCAGCAGTGCACAGACAGTCCCCGGGGAGCTGTTTTTT.

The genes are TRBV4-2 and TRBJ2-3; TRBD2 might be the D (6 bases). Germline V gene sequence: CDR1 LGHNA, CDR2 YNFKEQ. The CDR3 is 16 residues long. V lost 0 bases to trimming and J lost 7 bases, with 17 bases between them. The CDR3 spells CASSQDARLERNTQYF. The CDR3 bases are TGTGCCAGCAGCCAAGATGCGAGACTAGAAAGGAATACGCAGTATTTT.